This T cell receptor beta chain originates from a study of cytomegalovirus exposure and HLA in healthy donors. Study information: Membership in the Caucasian-associated ancestry cluster was found for about 84% of approximately 380 genotyped donors. Notes on the study in general: A list of 150 or so TCR beta chains associated with cytomegalovirus was given.

The donors gave bone marrow, and they were healthy. The PCR was carried out with 60 Vbeta primers and 13 Jbeta primers. Assay: immunoSEQ multiplex PCR; the TCRdb copy retains only in-frame clones and omits some. The sample includes some 99,000 clones, over 65% of them seen just once. In regard to this clone: The antigen is unknown.

The germline CDR1 and CDR2 sequences are SEHNR and FQNEAQ (reference sequence). The CDR3 sequence is 15 residues long. Trimming stripped 3 bases from V and 4 bases from J, with 15 bases between. The sample was PBMCs. The receptor comes from a male donor in good health and CMV-seronegative. The chain uses TRBV7-9 and TRBJ1-1; perhaps TRBD1 as D (5 bases). CDR3 bases: TGTGCCAGCAGCTTGGAGGGACCAATTTCCACTGAAGCTTTCTTT. Protein product: CASSLEGPISTEAFF.